The next 24 T cell receptor beta chains were all read from a single sample in a study of blood T cell repertoires in COVID-19. TCRdb keeps only in-frame clones here, not all; method: immunoSEQ multiplex PCR. The sample lists fewer than 350,000 clones, approximately 91% occurring once. Sequenced: PBMCs or T cells enriched from blood (not recorded which). The receptors shown here come from a woman aged 40-49 years who had recovered from COVID-19.

The J gene is TRBJ2-3, the V gene TRBV6-5, with a weak D call TRBD1 (6 bases). CDR1 and CDR2 from the germline V gene are MNHEY and SVGAGI. Trimming pared 5 bases from V and 6 bases from J, leaving 15 bases between. The CDR3 contains 14 residues. Here the CDR3 DNA reads TGTGCCAGCAGTCCCACAGGGATTCAGGATACGCAGTATTTT. Protein sequence: CASSPTGIQDTQYF.

The V call is TRBV7-3, the J call TRBJ2-3, with TRBD2 matching 7 bases. The CDR3 totals 15 residues. V shed 1 base, J shed 1 base, and the junction held 2 bases outside the gene matches. Germline-derived CDR1 and CDR2 are SGHTA and FQGTGA. The CDR3 loop reads CASSLRRGGTDTQYF. CDR3 coding DNA: TGTGCCAGCAGCTTAAGACGGGGGGGCACAGATACGCAGTATTTT. The whole variable domain, filled in from reference TRBV7-3 and TRBJ2-3, reads GAGVSQTPSNKVTEKGKYVELRCDPISGHTALYWYRQSLGQGPEFLIYFQGTGAADDSGLPNDRFFAVRPEGSVSTLKIQRTERGDSAVYLCASSLRRGGTDTQYFGPGTRLTVL.

J is TRBJ2-1 and V is TRBV10-3; TRBD1 is a possible D gene (6 bases). This CDR3 spans 13 amino acids. V lost 7 bases and J lost 2, with 9 bases in between. Germline CDR1 and CDR2: ENHRY and SYGVKD. This chain's CDR3 is CAINQGTYNEQFF. DNA of the CDR3: TGTGCCATCAACCAGGGGACCTACAATGAGCAGTTCTTC.

The genes are TRBV29-1 and TRBJ2-3; 11 bases align to TRBD2. From germline, CDR1 is SQVTM and CDR2 ANQGSEA. V lost 4 bases and J lost 4; bases outside the gene matches: 10. The CDR3 length is 16 residues. The CDR3 nucleotides are TGCAGCGTTGGAAAGGGTAGCGGGAGGGCGGCAGATACGCAGTATTTT. Residues: CSVGKGSGRAADTQYF.

The gene calls are TRBV21-1 and TRBJ2-5; TRBD2, the table's D call, lacks a check against the DNA. TRBV21-1 is described as a pseudogene. The CDR3 spans 16 residues. This CDR3 reads CASSPGTSGGPETQYF. The CDR3 region has the DNA TGTGCCAGCAGCCCCGGGACTAGCGGGGGCCCGGAGACCCAGTACTTC.

The sample holds one count of this clone. This chain connects TRBV28 to TRBJ1-2, with TRBD1 matching 7 bases. This CDR3 has 13 residues. Germline trimming cut 8 bases from V and 0 bases from J; bases unmatched to any gene: 3. Germline values: CDR1 MDHEN, CDR2 SYDVKM. CDR3 in amino acids: CASGDSTNYGYTF. CDR3 DNA: TGTGCCAGCGGGGACAGTACTAACTATGGCTACACCTTC.

The V call is TRBV30, the J call TRBJ2-7; 10 bases are shared with TRBD1. The V segment lost 5 bases and the J segment 2 bases; nucleotides outside the gene matches: 6. Germline CDR1 reads GTSNPN; CDR2 reads SVGIG (reference sequence). This CDR3 is built from 14 residues. The CDR3 region is CAWDRGLAPYEQYF. CDR3 sequence (DNA): TGTGCCTGGGACAGGGGGCTCGCCCCCTACGAGCAGTACTTC.

This chain links TRBV9 with TRBJ2-3; D might be TRBD2 (5 bases). The CDR3 length is 16 residues. V lost 0 bases and J 0 bases, leaving 11 bases between the germline ends. CDR1 is SGDLS and CDR2 is YYNGEE in the germline V gene. The CDR3, as DNA: TGTGCCAGCAGCGTAGGGCCTAGCCCAAGCACAGATACGCAGTATTTT. This sequence encodes CASSVGPSPSTDTQYF. Complete variable domain (other parts from reference TRBV9 and TRBJ2-3): DSGVTQTPKHLITATGQRVTLRCSPRSGDLSVYWYQQSLDQGLQFLIQYYNGEERAKGNILERFSAQQFPDLHSELNLSSLELGDSALYFCASSVGPSPSTDTQYFGPGTRLTVL.

The chain has TRBV29-1 and TRBJ2-7; 9 nucleotides match TRBD1. This CDR3 spans 13 amino acids. Germline CDR1 reads SQVTM; CDR2 reads ANQGSEA. J gave up 5 bases and V 5 bases, and 7 bases lay outside the gene matches. This CDR3 reads CSVQRTGVHEQYF. CDR3 DNA sequence: TGCAGCGTTCAACGGACAGGGGTCCACGAGCAGTACTTC.

A single count supports this clone. The rearrangement uses TRBV7-2 and TRBJ1-3; D might be TRBD1 (6 bases). The V gene lost 5 bases and the J gene lost 6 bases, with 11 bases spanning the gap. This CDR3 has 13 residues. Per germline, CDR1 SGHTA and CDR2 FQGNSA. CDR3 sequence: CASSTQGANTIYF. DNA of the CDR3: TGTGCCAGCAGCACACAGGGTGCAAACACCATATATTTT.

The chain employs TRBV19 and TRBJ1-5, with unresolved D. CDR3 length: 15 amino acids. Trimming stripped 2 bases from V and 4 bases from J, with 12 bases between. Germline CDR1 reads LNHDA; CDR2 reads SQIVND (reference sequence). For the CDR3, the DNA is TGTGCCAGTAGTATATCGGAGGGAATTAATCAGCCCCAGCATTTT. Protein sequence: CASSISEGINQPQHF.

The V and J genes are TRBV7-3 and TRBJ2-2; 7 positions match TRBD1. Germline lookup yields CDR1 SGHTA and CDR2 FQGTGA. CDR3 size: 17 residues. V was pared by 1 base and J by 2 bases, with 7 bases of the junction left unmatched. CDR3 coding DNA: TGTGCCAGCAGCTTAAACAGGGGCCAAACCAACACCGGGGAGCTGTTTTTT. Protein sequence: CASSLNRGQTNTGELFF.

This rearrangement joins TRBV29-1 to TRBJ2-5, with D perhaps matching TRBD2 (6 bases). V lost 1 base, J lost 7 bases, and 19 bases lay in between. There are 15 residues in the CDR3. Germline V gene lookup returns CDR1 SQVTM and CDR2 ANQGSEA. The DNA for the CDR3 is TGCAGCGTTGAAGGGTGGGACTCCGGGTATGGGACCCAGTACTTC. Translating gives CSVEGWDSGYGTQYF.

V gene TRBV30 combines with J gene TRBJ1-6; D call uncertain. The CDR3 runs to 12 residues. V lost 5 bases, J lost 6 bases, and 8 bases lay in between. Germline loops: CDR1 GTSNPN, CDR2 SVGIG (reference sequence). CDR3 DNA sequence: TGTGCCTGGGCCCAGGTTAATTCACCCCTCCACTTT. Encoded protein: CAWAQVNSPLHF.

The chain links TRBV18 to TRBJ2-7; 8 nucleotides match TRBD2. The germline V gene encodes CDR1 KGHSH and CDR2 LQKENI. J lost 1 base, V lost 0 bases, and 2 bases had no gene match. The CDR3 runs 15 residues. In DNA, the CDR3 is TGTGCCAGCTCACCACCGGGACTAGGTTCCTACGAGCAGTACTTC. Its translation is CASSPPGLGSYEQYF.

The genes are TRBV27 and TRBJ2-2; D possibly corresponds to TRBD2 (5 bases). The CDR3 loop spans 13 amino acids. In germline, CDR1 is MNHEY, CDR2 SMNVEV (reference sequence). Trimming took off 2 bases at V and 9 bases at J, with 10 bases between the two ends. This chain's CDR3 is CASSLEGDRELFF. The CDR3 region has the DNA TGTGCCAGCAGTTTAGAGGGCGATAGGGAGCTGTTTTTT.

The rearrangement links TRBV30 to TRBJ1-2; a possible D gene is TRBD1 (6 bases). The CDR3 runs 17 residues. The germline gives CDR1 GTSNPN, CDR2 SVGIG (reference sequence). V shed 3 bases and J shed 0 bases, with 20 bases lying between them. The CDR3 here is CAWSPFMRGRPNYGYTF. The CDR3 DNA reads as TGTGCCTGGAGCCCATTTATGCGGGGGCGCCCTAACTATGGCTACACCTTC.

This sequence joins TRBV24-1 and TRBJ2-1; 14 bases agree with TRBD2. Germline CDR1 and CDR2: KGHDR and SFDVKD. This CDR3 is built from 15 residues. V gave up 3 bases and J gave up 7 bases; unmatched junction bases: 1. CDR3 residues: CATSDGTSGGNEQFF. CDR3 sequence (DNA): TGTGCCACCAGTGATGGGACTAGCGGGGGAAATGAGCAGTTCTTC.

The chain has TRBV5-1 and TRBJ2-1, with D hard to call. The V end lost 0 bases, the J end lost 0 bases, and 7 bases lay between the germline ends. The CDR3 length is 15 residues. Germline CDR1 is SGHRS and CDR2 is YFSETQ. The DNA of the CDR3 is TGCGCCAGCAGCTTGGTTAGCACCTCCTACAATGAGCAGTTCTTC. Its protein product is CASSLVSTSYNEQFF. The whole variable domain, remainder taken from reference TRBV5-1 and TRBJ2-1, is KAGVTQTPRYLIKTRGQQVTLSCSPISGHRSVSWYQQTPGQGLQFLFEYFSETQRNKGNFPGRFSGRQFSNSRSEMNVSTLELGDSALYLCASSLVSTSYNEQFFGPGTRLTVL.

The chain recombines TRBV28 with TRBJ1-5; D is unresolved. Trimming pared 6 bases from V and 7 bases from J, leaving 10 bases between. The CDR3 contains 12 residues. In germline, CDR1 is MDHEN, CDR2 SYDVKM. The CDR3 loop reads CASRPGGQPQHF. The CDR3 DNA follows: TGTGCCAGCAGGCCAGGAGGCCAGCCCCAGCATTTT. Variable domain in full (rest from reference TRBV28 and TRBJ1-5): DVKVTQSSRYLVKRTGEKVFLECVQDMDHENMFWYRQDPGLGLRLIYFSYDVKMKEKGDIPEGYSVSREKKERFSLILESASTNQTSMYLCASRPGGQPQHFGDGTRLSIL.

Only a few counts were recorded for this clone. The CDR3 is CSVTGGHSYEQYF. CDR3 DNA: TGCAGCGTGACAGGGGGACACTCCTACGAGCAGTACTTC. This chain joins TRBV29-1 and TRBJ2-7; TRBD1 matches at 9 bases. J lost 0 bases, V lost 6 bases, and 3 bases had no gene match. Looked up from germline, CDR1 is SQVTM and CDR2 is ANQGSEA. The CDR3 runs to 13 residues.

The chain combines TRBV30 with TRBJ1-2; 8 bases agree with TRBD1. J lost 6 bases, V lost 5 bases, and 8 bases had no gene match. Looked up from germline, CDR1 is GTSNPN and CDR2 is SVGIG (reference sequence). There are 13 residues in the CDR3. This CDR3 reads CAWYPTGGNGYTF. DNA of the CDR3: TGTGCCTGGTACCCTACAGGGGGTAATGGCTACACCTTC.

The gene calls are TRBV19 and TRBJ1-5; D might be TRBD1 (5 bases). The CDR3 loop spans 14 amino acids. Germline assignment: CDR1 LNHDA and CDR2 SQIVND (reference sequence). V gave up 2 bases and J gave up 4 bases, with 9 bases separating them. The CDR3 sequence is CASSISTANQPQHF. The DNA of the CDR3 is TGTGCCAGTAGTATATCGACAGCTAATCAGCCCCAGCATTTT. The whole variable domain, remainder taken from reference TRBV19 and TRBJ1-5, is DGGITQSPKYLFRKEGQNVTLSCEQNLNHDAMYWYRQDPGQGLRLIYYSQIVNDFQKGDIAEGYSVSREKKESFPLTVTSAQKNPTAFYLCASSISTANQPQHFGDGTRLSIL.

This chain links TRBV11-2 with TRBJ2-1, with D perhaps TRBD1 (6 bases). Looked up from germline, CDR1 is SGHAT and CDR2 is FQNNGV. The CDR3 runs to 17 residues. Trimming left V 4 bases short and J 2 bases short, with 18 bases between. For the CDR3, the DNA is TGTGCCAGCAGCTCCAATCCAGGGGCAGAGGCCTACAATGAGCAGTTCTTC. Protein: CASSSNPGAEAYNEQFF.